Below are 5 T cell receptor beta chains sequenced from a single sample in a study of cytomegalovirus exposure and HLA in healthy donors. The PCR was carried out with 60 Vbeta primers and 13 Jbeta primers. The table came from immunoSEQ multiplex PCR; TCRdb's copy has only in-frame clones and leaves some out. The sample shows 150,000 to 200,000 clones, approximately 72% of them seen only once. Sequencing was done on a sample of PBMCs. These receptors came from a female donor in good health and CMV-seronegative.

The rearrangement uses TRBV5-4 and TRBJ2-7, with TRBD1 matching 8 bases. The CDR3 contains 13 residues. Losses at the gene ends were 7 bases for V and 2 bases for J; bases not matched to a gene: 5. Germline values: CDR1 SGHNT, CDR2 YYREEE (reference sequence). In nucleotides, the CDR3 is TGTGCCAGCGCCAGGGACAGGCCCTACGAGCAGTACTTC. The encoded protein is CASARDRPYEQYF.

This sequence joins TRBV7-2 and TRBJ1-6, with 8 bases that match TRBD1. Germline CDR1 reads SGHTA; CDR2 reads FQGNSA. This CDR3 is 16 amino acids long. Germline trimming cut 4 bases from V and 10 bases from J; bases unmatched to any gene: 12. This chain's CDR3 is CASSSRGGTGGSPLHF. CDR3 nucleotide sequence: TGTGCCAGCAGCTCCAGGGGGGGGACAGGAGGGTCACCCCTCCACTTT.

The chain uses TRBV5-4 and TRBJ2-2; D is possibly TRBD2 (6 bases). This CDR3 contains 17 residues. The ends were cut back, 4 bases at V and 6 bases at J, with 22 bases in the middle. Per germline, CDR1 SGHNT and CDR2 YYREEE (reference sequence). DNA for the CDR3: TGTGCCAGCAGCCCCCAGCAGAACGGGAGAATGGCCGGGGAGCTGTTTTTT. This encodes CASSPQQNGRMAGELFF.

This clone showed up just once. The chain combines TRBV10-3 with TRBJ1-5; 11 nucleotides agree with TRBD1. Germline assignment: CDR1 ENHRY and CDR2 SYGVKD. CDR3 length: 14 amino acids. V lost 3 bases and J lost 7; bases outside the gene matches: 2. CDR3 loop: CAISDGDRGQPQHF. The CDR3 DNA is TGTGCCATCAGTGATGGGGACAGGGGGCAGCCCCAGCATTTT.

This clone was counted between two and nine times. The chain joins TRBV6-1 to TRBJ1-2; D perhaps matches TRBD1 (6 bases). There are 15 residues in the CDR3. Germline V lookup: CDR1 MNHNS, CDR2 SASEGT. The ends were cut back, 6 bases at V and 4 bases at J, with 18 bases in the middle. CDR3 sequence (DNA): TGTGCCAGCAGCCAAGACAGGAAACGTCCCTATGGCTACACCTTC. Its protein product is CASSQDRKRPYGYTF.